This TCR beta chain was captured in a study of cytomegalovirus exposure and HLA in healthy donors. Study-wide results and caveats: For most subjects, TCR beta sequences were reported to predict HLA-A and HLA-B alleles with accuracy. A previous analysis found most TCR beta V segments productive roughly 90% or roughly 30% of the time. Specificity for CMV antigens was confirmed in vitro for a few of the CMV-associated chains.

V was clipped by 3 bases and J by 2 bases, with 15 bases between them. Germline values: CDR1 SGHDT, CDR2 YYEEEE. There are 16 residues in the CDR3. On this clone: The antigen remains undetermined.

Primers included in the PCR were 60 Vbeta and 13 Jbeta primers. The assay was immunoSEQ multiplex PCR, and TCRdb's table has in-frame clones only and misses some. The table shows some 110,000 clones, with roughly 85% occurring only once. V is TRBV5-6 and J is TRBJ2-1; D perhaps matches TRBD1 (6 bases). What was sequenced was PBMCs. The clonotype originates from a man aged 30-40 years in good health and CMV-seropositive. The DNA for the CDR3 is TGTGCCAGCAGCTACCAATTAGGGGGAACCTACAATGAGCAGTTCTTC. Translating it yields CASSYQLGGTYNEQFF.